This TCR beta chain emerged from a study of blood T cell repertoires in COVID-19. Study-level background: The United States, Italy and Spain were the sources of the acute and convalescent COVID-19 samples. From T cells, B-cell-depleted T cells, or PBMCs came the material, which was cDNA or gDNA.

The CDR3 extends over 16 amino acids. CDR1 and CDR2 from the germline V gene are SGHNT and YYREEE (reference sequence). V dropped 3 bases and J dropped 4; count of bases not matched to a gene: 10. Repertoires were generated with immunoSEQ multiplex PCR, while TCRdb's copy carries only in-frame clones and drops some. The table lists over 200,000 clones, more than 85% of them singletons. The chain joins TRBV5-4 to TRBJ1-2, with 9 nucleotides matching TRBD1. Sequences were obtained from peripheral blood. The receptor's source is a man in his forties or fifties with active or convalescent COVID-19. The CDR3 protein is CASSSGFTGGGYGYTF. CDR3 nucleotides: TGTGCCAGCAGCTCCGGTTTCACAGGGGGCGGCTATGGCTACACCTTC.